This TCR beta chain was recovered during a study of blood T cell repertoires in COVID-19 (dated by TCRdb to the early 2020s). As for the study more broadly: Collaborator samples came from the United States, Italy and Spain and covered acute and convalescent phases of COVID-19. The material from the prospective study consisted of cDNA or gDNA derived from T cells, B-cell-depleted T cells, or PBMCs. Deeply sampled blood TCRbeta repertoires from subjects exposed to, actively infected with, or recovered from COVID-19 were included in the dataset. A freely available public database, intended as a resource for researchers studying the immune response to SARS-CoV-2, is where the repertoires were released. Samples were obtained from the ongoing ImmuneRACE study (first 160 participants) and from over a thousand subjects provided by 6 global collaborators. Sample metadata almost always included a de-identified subject ID, COVID-19 status, age in years and sex. HLA class I and class II types, where available, came from metadata supplied by the sample provider rather than from assay-based typing.

General findings and caveats noted by the study authors: How much clinical and demographic metadata was included differed by source and by participant, and the metadata was provided uncurated.

The CDR3 measures 15 amino acids from cysteine to phenylalanine. Just CDR3 DNA is preserved here, 45 bases in frame from base 1. V loses 4 bases at its end and J loses 2 bases; junction bases beyond the gene matches: 3. Via the germline V gene, CDR1 is SGHVS and CDR2 FNYEAQ. TCRbeta CDR3 regions were amplified from genomic DNA using the immunoSEQ Assay, a bias-controlled multiplex PCR. Under the source paper's analysis protocol: The number of nucleated cells in each sample was estimated by amplification of reference gene primers within the assay. Sequence reads were collapsed and filtered to measure the absolute abundance of every unique TCRbeta CDR3 rearrangement. For each sample, productive Simpson clonality was calculated as the square root of Simpson's diversity index across productive rearrangements. TCRdb's version of the immuneACCESS table is confined to in-frame rearrangements and falls short of the full clone set. An unresolved V gene accounts for under half of the shortfall where checked; the remainder is of unknown origin. V and J calls and clone size are copied from that table; D and trimming were computed from the DNA. In all, the sample holds fewer than 250,000 clones, and approximately 80% of those were seen once. Of the sample, under 2% is held by the ten largest clones.

About this clone: Its binding antigen is unknown. No per-base quality is available; no much larger clone lies one base away.

Whole blood was collected in K2EDTA tubes by collaborating institutions according to the institutions' own protocols. For TCRbeta analysis, collaborators shipped samples in one of three forms: frozen whole blood, isolated PBMCs, or DNA extracted from either of those sample types. The receptor comes from a woman of 80 years or more with acute or convalescent COVID-19. In this chain, TRBV7-6 is recombined with TRBJ1-1; 11 nucleotides in the junction match TRBD1. The specimen sequenced was peripheral blood. CDR3 sequence: CASSSRTGGNTEAFF. The sequenced DNA is TGTGCCAGCAGCTCCCGGACAGGGGGCAACACTGAAGCTTTCTTT. Here the CDR3 is joined to the reference TRBV7-6 and TRBJ1-1 genes, and the full variable domain is: GAGVSQSPRYKVTKRGQDVALRCDPISGHVSLYWYRQALGQGPEFLTYFNYEAQQDKSGLPNDRFSAERPEGSISTLTIQRTEQRDSAMYRCASSSRTGGNTEAFFGQGTRLTVV.